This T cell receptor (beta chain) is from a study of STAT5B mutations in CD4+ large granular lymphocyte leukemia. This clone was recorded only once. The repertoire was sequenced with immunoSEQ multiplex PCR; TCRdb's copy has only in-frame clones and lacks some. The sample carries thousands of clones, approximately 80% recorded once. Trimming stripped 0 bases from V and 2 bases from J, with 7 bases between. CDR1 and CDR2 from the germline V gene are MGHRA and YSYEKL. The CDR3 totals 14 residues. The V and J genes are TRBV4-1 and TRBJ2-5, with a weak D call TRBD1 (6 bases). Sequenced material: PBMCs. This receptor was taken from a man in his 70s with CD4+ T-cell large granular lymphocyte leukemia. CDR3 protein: CASSQDGQQETQYF. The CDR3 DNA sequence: TGCGCCAGCAGCCAAGATGGACAGCAAGAGACCCAGTACTTC.